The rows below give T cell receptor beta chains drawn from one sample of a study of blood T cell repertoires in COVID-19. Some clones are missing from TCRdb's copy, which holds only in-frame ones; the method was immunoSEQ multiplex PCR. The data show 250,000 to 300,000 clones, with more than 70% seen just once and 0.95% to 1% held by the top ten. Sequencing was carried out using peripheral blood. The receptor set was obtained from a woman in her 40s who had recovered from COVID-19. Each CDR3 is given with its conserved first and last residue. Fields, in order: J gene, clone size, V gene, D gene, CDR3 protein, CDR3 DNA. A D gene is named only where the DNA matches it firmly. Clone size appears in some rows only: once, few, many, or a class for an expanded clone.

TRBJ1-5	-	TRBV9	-	CASSEGGYNQPQHF	TGTGCCAGCAGCGAGGGGGGGTACAATCAGCCCCAGCATTTT
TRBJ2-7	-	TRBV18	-	CASSLQRSSYEQYF	TGTGCCAGCTCATTGCAGAGGAGCTCCTACGAGCAGTACTTC
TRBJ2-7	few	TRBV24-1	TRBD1	CATSDPGTGGYEQYF	TGTGCCACCAGTGATCCCGGGACAGGGGGCTACGAGCAGTACTTC
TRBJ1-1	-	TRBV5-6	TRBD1	CASSWGTGGLRVEAFF	TGTGCCAGCAGCTGGGGGACAGGGGGTCTTCGGGTTGAAGCTTTCTTT
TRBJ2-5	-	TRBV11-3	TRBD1	CASSTRGSKETQYF	TGTGCCAGCAGCACCAGGGGGTCCAAAGAGACCCAGTACTTC
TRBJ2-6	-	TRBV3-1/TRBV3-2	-	CASRGSGPSGANVLTF	TGTGCCAGCCGGGGATCAGGACCCTCTGGGGCCAACGTCCTGACTTTC
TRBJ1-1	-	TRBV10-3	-	CAISRQADSEAFF	TGTGCCATCTCCCGACAGGCCGATTCCGAAGCTTTCTTT
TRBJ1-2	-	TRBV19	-	CASSIAGGGGYTF	TGTGCCAGTAGTATAGCGGGAGGGGGTGGCTACACCTTC
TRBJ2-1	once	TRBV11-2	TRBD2	CASSPGVSGGAHNEQFF	TGTGCCAGCAGCCCCGGGGTTAGCGGGGGGGCCCACAATGAGCAGTTCTTC
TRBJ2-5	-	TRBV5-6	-	CASSYLAPQETQYF	TGTGCCAGCAGCTACCTAGCCCCTCAAGAGACCCAGTACTTC
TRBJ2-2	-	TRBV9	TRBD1	CASSSGQGVTGELFF	TGTGCCAGCAGTTCCGGACAGGGTGTTACCGGGGAGCTGTTTTTT
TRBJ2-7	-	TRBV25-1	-	CATRGGESYEQYF	TGTGCCACCAGGGGGGGGGAATCCTACGAGCAGTACTTC
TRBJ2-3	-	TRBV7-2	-	CASSLALERTQYF	TGTGCCAGCAGCTTAGCGCTAGAGAGGACGCAGTATTTT
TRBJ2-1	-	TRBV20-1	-	CSASGGNEQFF	TGCAGTGCTTCCGGCGGCAATGAGCAGTTCTTC
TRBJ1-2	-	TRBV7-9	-	CASSPDDRRNYGYTF	TGTGCCAGCAGCCCAGACGACAGACGCAACTATGGCTACACCTTC
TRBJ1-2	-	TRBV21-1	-	CASAGGIANYGYTF	TGTGCCAGCGCGGGGGGGATAGCTAACTATGGCTACACCTTC
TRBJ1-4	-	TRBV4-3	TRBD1	CASSQEVAGGTEKLFF	TGCGCCAGCAGCCAAGAGGTGGCAGGGGGCACCGAAAAACTGTTTTTT
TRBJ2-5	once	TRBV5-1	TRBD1	CASSLPGQQETQYF	TGCGCCAGCAGCTTGCCGGGACAGCAAGAGACCCAGTACTTC
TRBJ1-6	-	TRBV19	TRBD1	CASDTGTANSPLHF	TGTGCCAGTGACACCGGGACAGCCAATTCACCCCTCCACTTT
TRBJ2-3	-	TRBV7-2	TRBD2	CASRRASGSPGTDTQYF	TGTGCCAGCCGGAGGGCTAGCGGAAGTCCGGGGACAGATACGCAGTATTTT
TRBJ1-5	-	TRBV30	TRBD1	CAWSIRDRRWPQHF	TGTGCCTGGAGTATACGGGACAGGCGATGGCCCCAGCATTTT
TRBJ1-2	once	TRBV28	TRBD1	CASRPAPGGRGYTF	TGTGCCAGCAGACCCGCCCCAGGGGGCCGAGGCTACACCTTC
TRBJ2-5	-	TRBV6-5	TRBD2	CASRDVAGGRGTQYF	TGTGCCAGCAGAGACGTAGCGGGAGGTCGTGGGACCCAGTACTTC
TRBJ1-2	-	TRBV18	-	CASSPLQGNYGYTF	TGTGCCAGCTCACCTCTCCAGGGTAACTATGGCTACACCTTC
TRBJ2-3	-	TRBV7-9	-	CASSPVAASTDTQYF	TGTGCCAGCAGCCCGGTAGCGGCTAGCACAGATACGCAGTATTTT
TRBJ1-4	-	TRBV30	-	CAWASLEKLFF	TGTGCCTGGGCGAGTCTTGAAAAACTGTTTTTT
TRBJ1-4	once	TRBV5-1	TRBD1	CASSWTGGDEKLFF	TGCGCCAGCAGCTGGACAGGGGGGGATGAAAAACTGTTTTTT
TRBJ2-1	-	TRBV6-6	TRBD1	CATRTGTVYNEQFF	TGTGCCACCAGGACCGGGACAGTCTACAATGAGCAGTTCTTC
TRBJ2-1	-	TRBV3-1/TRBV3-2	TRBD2	CASSRPLLAGPYNEQFF	TGTGCCAGCAGCCGTCCACTACTAGCGGGACCCTACAATGAGCAGTTCTTC
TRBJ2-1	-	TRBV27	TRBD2	CASRLASGSSYNEQFF	TGTGCCAGCAGGCTCGCTAGCGGGAGCTCCTACAATGAGCAGTTCTTC
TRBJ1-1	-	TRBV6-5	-	CASTPPTGSNTEAFF	TGTGCCAGCACCCCCCCCACAGGGTCGAACACTGAAGCTTTCTTT
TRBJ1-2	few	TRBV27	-	CASSLRGPNYGYTF	TGTGCCAGCAGTCTCCGTGGGCCCAACTATGGCTACACCTTC
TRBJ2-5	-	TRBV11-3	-	CASSRRAQETQYF	TGTGCCAGCAGTCGGCGGGCCCAAGAGACCCAGTACTTC
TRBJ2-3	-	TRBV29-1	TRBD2	CSVEGGSGRRDTQYF	TGCAGCGTTGAAGGGGGTAGCGGGAGGCGGGATACGCAGTATTTT
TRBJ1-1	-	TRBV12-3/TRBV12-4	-	CASSPGAEAFF	TGTGCCAGCAGCCCAGGGGCGGAAGCTTTCTTT
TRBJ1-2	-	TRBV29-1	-	CSVDGWQAGYGYTF	TGCAGCGTTGACGGATGGCAGGCGGGCTATGGCTACACCTTC
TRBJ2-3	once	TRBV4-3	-	CASSQAGGTDTQYF	TGCGCCAGCAGCCAAGCGGGGGGCACAGATACGCAGTATTTT
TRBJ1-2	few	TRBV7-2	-	CASSRQGAPSYGYTF	TGTGCCAGCAGCCGCCAAGGGGCACCCAGCTATGGCTACACCTTC
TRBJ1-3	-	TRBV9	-	CASSVGAPSGNTIYF	TGTGCCAGCAGCGTAGGGGCTCCCTCTGGAAACACCATATATTTT
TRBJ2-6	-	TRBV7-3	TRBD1	CASSSGPTGGWGANVLTF	TGTGCCAGCAGCTCGGGCCCAACAGGGGGCTGGGGGGCCAACGTCCTGACTTTC
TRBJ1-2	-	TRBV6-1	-	CASSDGQGWYGYTF	TGTGCCAGCAGTGATGGTCAGGGTTGGTATGGCTACACCTTC
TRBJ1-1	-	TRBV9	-	CASSVGQRNTEAFF	TGTGCCAGCAGCGTAGGGCAGCGGAACACTGAAGCTTTCTTT
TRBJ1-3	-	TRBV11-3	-	CASSPHPGDTIYF	TGTGCCAGCAGCCCCCACCCAGGGGACACCATATATTTT
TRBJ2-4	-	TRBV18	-	CASSVSAKNIQYF	TGTGCCAGCTCAGTCTCCGCCAAAAACATTCAGTACTTC
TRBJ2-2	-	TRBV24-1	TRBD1	CATRQGVTGELFF	TGTGCCACCCGCCAGGGGGTCACCGGGGAGCTGTTTTTT
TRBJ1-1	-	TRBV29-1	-	CSVGGANTEAFF	TGCAGCGTCGGGGGGGCGAACACTGAAGCTTTCTTT
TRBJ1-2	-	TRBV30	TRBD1	CAWSGQGTNFGYTF	TGTGCCTGGAGCGGACAGGGGACCAACTTTGGCTACACCTTC
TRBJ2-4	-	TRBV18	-	CASSQDIAKNIQYF	TGTGCCAGCTCACAGGACATAGCCAAAAACATTCAGTACTTC
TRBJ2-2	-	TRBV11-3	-	CASSPVVGRGSGELFF	TGTGCCAGCAGCCCCGTGGTGGGCAGGGGTTCCGGGGAGCTGTTTTTT
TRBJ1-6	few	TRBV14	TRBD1	CASSPPQGAYNSPLHF	TGTGCCAGCAGCCCCCCGCAGGGGGCTTATAATTCACCCCTCCACTTT